One T cell receptor (beta chain) is described in this entry. The specificity of this receptor is unknown. The record has no base qualities; no much larger clone is one base away. These data belong to a study of cytomegalovirus exposure and HLA in healthy donors (TCRdb year 2017). Describing the broader study: An earlier analysis of 587 of the donors reported over 250 Gb of sequence data and around 110 million unique TCR beta sequences obtained from about 170 million T cells. The later analysis used no new phenotypic data to find candidate immune exposures, relying instead on TCR beta sequences and their occurrence across donors. Around 330 gigabases of sequencing data and 91 million or so unique TCR sequences made up an early release that covered around 640 HLA-typed donors. The study used immunosequencing to profile the T cell repertoires of approximately 690 subjects and linked those repertoires to cytomegalovirus serostatus. The number of donors typed differed by locus, with 629-630 for A, B, C, DRB1 and DQB1, around 560 for DQA1, approximately 580 for DPA1, and some 440 for DPB1. Several DR-DQ haplotypes were handled as single units for association and clustering because linkage in the cohort was strong. To predict cytomegalovirus infection status, the study brought together high-throughput TCR immunosequencing, statistical association of individual TCRs with disease status, and machine learning. Genome-wide SNP genotypes for about 65% of the roughly 700 donors were used in a later genetic analysis, which treated that subset as a discovery cohort. Among around 400 genotyped donors of the cohort, an average of around 250,000 unique TCR beta nucleotide sequences was sequenced per donor, of which about 19% were non-productive. An earlier analysis of a few hundred of the donors applied high-throughput TCR beta sequencing to assess whether each TCR beta V gene segment acted as functional or pseudogenic. Besides the first cohort of around 670 subjects, a separate validation cohort made up of 90 to 150 different subjects was used. Alongside the repertoire data, information on donor age, sex, ethnicity and CMV serostatus was compiled. Among the roughly 400 genotyped donors, around 81% belonged to the genetic ancestry cluster associated with self-reported Caucasian donors. Every discovery cohort repertoire had been produced on one sequencing platform. HLA typing included class I and class II loci at four-digit resolution. The aim of the study was to test whether cataloging public T cell receptors could identify signatures of past pathogen exposure. A later analysis re-analyzed previously published TCR beta repertoires from 660 or so donors and added high-resolution HLA genotyping to study TCR occurrence patterns.

From the cysteine through the phenylalanine, the CDR3 covers 15 amino acids. Only CDR3 DNA is held: 45 bases, read in frame from base 1. V is shortened by 6 bases, J by 2 bases, and the region joining them spans 16 bases. As encoded in the germline V gene, CDR1 is SGHAT while CDR2 is FQNNGV. Library creation used the immunoSEQ multiplex PCR assay. A mixture of 60 forward primers for TCR Vbeta segments and 13 reverse primers for TCR Jbeta segments was used in the multiplex PCR. The CDR3 region of rearranged TCR beta genes was amplified from genomic DNA with a multiplex PCR assay. Amplified TCR beta libraries were sequenced as 87-base-pair reads on the Illumina HiSeq System. The study's own analysis went as follows. Across the 640 or so repertoires, a later analysis counted approximately 83 million unique TCR beta chains, some 11 million of which were shared by at least two donors. To remove PCR and sequencing errors, raw reads were error-corrected and collapsed into unique sequences using a nearest-neighbor algorithm that merged closely related sequences. Alignment of CDR3 sequences to IMGT reference sequences was used to assign V, D and J gene segments. For a sequence to be retained, at least a six-nucleotide match to both a V gene segment and a J gene segment was required. Rearrangements were classified as productive when the CDR3 lacked stop codons and remained in frame with V and J, and all other rearrangements were classified as non-productive. CDR3 was defined by IMGT convention, running from the second conserved V-encoded cysteine to the conserved J-encoded phenylalanine. The earlier analysis of about 500 of the donors excluded sequences that lacked an unambiguous match to a single V gene segment. In an earlier analysis of almost 600 of the donors, a V segment was called functional when productive rearrangements were above 56.7%, and segregating when the standard deviation between donors exceeded 5%. A statistical classification framework was built to diagnose cytomegalovirus status from the catalog of TCR beta chain sequences. V and J gene assignment, in a later analysis, came from comparing TCR nucleotide sequences with IMGT/GENE-DB human TR gene sequences. A later analysis assigned CDR3 sequences and most-parsimonious VDJ recombination scenarios with the TCRdist pipeline. In a later analysis, every TCR beta chain was defined by the combination of its CDR3 amino acid sequence and its V-gene family, and reads without a unique V-gene family were dropped. To address suspected cross-contamination and a sequencing artifact, a later analysis removed roughly 640 highly shared, low-generation-probability nucleotide sequences. A later analysis calculated a clonal expansion index for each public chain from normalized within-repertoire ranks of inferred template counts. In a later analysis, generation probabilities were computed with a VDJ recombination model fitted to out-of-frame rearrangements, and the resulting probabilities were checked against IGoR. A later analysis scored TCR-TCR, TCR-HLA and TCR-CMV co-occurrence with hypergeometric tests, applying a repertoire-size bias correction to TCR pairs. In a later analysis, false discovery rates were estimated by permuting HLA or CMV assignments 20 times. A later analysis grouped co-occurring TCRs with DBSCAN, adding TCRdist sequence similarity when clustering within HLA-allele-positive subsets. Repertoires with fewer than 30,000 or more than 120,000 public chains, plus five repertoires with anomalous nucleotide sharing, were excluded from co-occurrence clustering. This immuneACCESS table, as held by TCRdb, lists in-frame sequences with V and J called but not all clones. Of the missing ones, under half trace to an unresolved V gene in checked studies; the others have no known cause. That table furnishes V, J and clone size, whereas the DNA furnished D and trimming. The sample table shows 150,000 or so clones, and approximately 73% are seen once. In total, the top ten clones hold around 1.6% of the sample.

Summary of the overall study and its limitations: A few of the identified cytomegalovirus-associated TCR beta chains were confirmed in vitro to be specific for cytomegalovirus antigens. A later analysis found that HLA-associated TCR beta chains were more clonally expanded and had lower generation probabilities than equally common non-associated chains. Sequencing depth was assumed to be roughly uniform across donors in the presence/absence analyses, though that assumption may not hold. Because HLA typing was unavailable for some donors at each locus, only the typed subset was used in association tests. In an earlier analysis of around 600 of the donors, most TCR beta V segments were observed in productive rearrangements about 87% or about 30% of the time, broadly matching IMGT annotations. In a later analysis, 16,951 TCR beta sequences were associated with specific HLA alleles at a false discovery rate of 0.05. It was suggested by the authors that the approach could potentially be generalized to other disease states and immunological phenotypes. A later analysis reported that several top co-occurrence clusters appeared linked to parvovirus B19, influenza, CMV and Epstein-Barr virus. A group of highly shared sequence variants was considered likely to be a technical artifact of the sequencing pipeline. For the cohort, immune exposure information was limited to CMV serostatus. In a later genetic analysis, fewer N-insertions in productive TCRs were reported among donors in an Asian-associated ancestry cluster than the 666-donor mean. Around 16 rarely observed V segments, including chromosome 9 orphons, were excluded from the earlier analysis of almost 600 of the donors because counts were too low. The cohort was sequenced for TCR beta chains only, and without alpha or paired-chain data the features that could be detected were limited. A later analysis found that TCR association rates varied across HLA loci, with DRB1 alleles showing the most associated TCRs and HLA-C alleles the fewest. Strong co-occurrence of HLA alleles, especially DR and DQ, made assigning TCR associations to individual alleles difficult. Across donors, most TCR sequences were observed very rarely, whereas some public TCRs were present in many individuals. A total of 150 or so TCR beta chains were listed by the study as associated with cytomegalovirus. In a later genetic analysis, a missense DCLRE1C variant was associated with V-gene and J-gene trimming of TCR beta chains, and the association was replicated in an independent cohort. According to a later analysis, most CMV-associated TCR beta chains appeared to be HLA-restricted, and the HLA associations seemed to be driven largely by CMV exposure. Some IMGT-functional V segments, including TRBV6-2 and TRBV6-3, could not be told apart with the 87-base-pair reads, so those segments were excluded. The classifier was reported to diagnose cytomegalovirus status with high specificity and sensitivity in both the original cohort and the validation cohort. A further reported finding was that TCR beta sequences accurately predicted the HLA-A and HLA-B alleles for most subjects in the first cohort. Correlated functional status among segregating V segments might be attributable to linkage disequilibrium, but an unknown experimental factor could not be ruled out.

The cohort was made up of 666 healthy bone marrow donors. All cohort members were sampled while nominally healthy, although unrecorded immune exposures were likely present. The donor tested CMV seronegative and was one of the 352 seronegative cohort members. Every donor gave a peripheral blood sample, and the peripheral blood mononuclear cells from that sample were used for TCR beta sequencing. The Qiagen DNeasy Blood Extraction Kit was used to extract genomic DNA from the blood cell samples. This clonotype originated in a woman under 30 in good health and CMV-seronegative. Sequencing was carried out using PBMCs. Rearrangement joined TRBV11-2 to TRBJ1-2; the D gene is perhaps TRBD1, from 6 matching bases. The nucleotides are TGTGCCAGCAGTCATTATCAGGGGCCCAACTATGGCTACACCTTC. Translated, it gives CASSHYQGPNYGYTF. Extended through the reference TRBV11-2 and TRBJ1-2 proteins, this CDR3 yields the full variable domain: EAGVAQSPRYKIIEKRQSVAFWCNPISGHATLYWYQQILGQGPKLLIQFQNNGVVDDSQLPKDRFSAERLKGVDSTLKIQPAKLEDSAVYLCASSHYQGPNYGYTFGSGTRLTVV.